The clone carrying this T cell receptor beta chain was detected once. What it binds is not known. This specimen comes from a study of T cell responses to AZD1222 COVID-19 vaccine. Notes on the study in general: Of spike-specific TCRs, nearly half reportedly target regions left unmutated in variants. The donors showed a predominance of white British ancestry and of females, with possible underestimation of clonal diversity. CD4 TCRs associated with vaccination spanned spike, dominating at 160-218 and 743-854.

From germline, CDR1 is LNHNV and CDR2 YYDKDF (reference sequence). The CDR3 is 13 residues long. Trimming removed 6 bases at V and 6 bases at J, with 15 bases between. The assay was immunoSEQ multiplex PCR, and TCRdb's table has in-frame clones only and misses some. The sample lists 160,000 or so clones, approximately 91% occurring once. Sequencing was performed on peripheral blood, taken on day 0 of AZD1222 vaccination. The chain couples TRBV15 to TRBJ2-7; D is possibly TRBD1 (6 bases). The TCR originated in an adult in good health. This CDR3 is CATRGDTNREQYF. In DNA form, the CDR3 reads TGTGCCACCAGAGGGGACACAAATCGCGAGCAGTACTTC.